Shown below are 15 T cell receptor beta chains from a single sample sequenced in a study of shared clonotypes between healthy human individuals (dated by TCRdb to 2020 to 2022). CD8 naive samples were obtained by positive selection for CCR7 among CD45RO-negative cells, yielding a CD45RA+CCR7+ population from which TemRA cells were excluded. The library relied on the immunoSEQ multiplex PCR assay. This immuneACCESS table, as held by TCRdb, lists in-frame sequences with V and J called but not all clones. Of the missing ones, under half trace to an unresolved V gene in checked studies; the others have no known cause. The sample table contains a few million clones; only one count was recorded for 93% of them. Under 2% of the sample belongs to the ten largest clones. Sample: naive CD8+ T cells from PBMCs. The cell subset or site label on this specimen signifies: CD45RA+CCR7+. The receptor set was obtained from a man aged 18 to 29 in good health. Some clones in this sample may be carry-over from other donors' samples.

The V gene is TRBV7-9, the J gene TRBJ1-2; the D is unclear. The CDR3 loop spans 14 amino acids. CDR1 and CDR2 from the germline V gene are SEHNR and FQNEAQ (reference sequence). V lost 5 bases and J 1 base, leaving 11 bases between the germline ends. The CDR3 protein is CASSPGLLNYGYTF. DNA of the CDR3: TGTGCCAGCAGCCCAGGACTCCTTAACTATGGCTACACCTTC.

The rearrangement joins TRBV7-2 to TRBJ2-7; 9 positions agree with TRBD2. Trimming took 1 base from V and 4 from J; bases not matched to a gene: 5. Germline assignment: CDR1 SGHTA and CDR2 FQGNSA. The CDR3 contains 15 residues. CDR3 residues: CASSLVPSGTYEQYF. The CDR3 DNA sequence: TGTGCCAGCAGCTTAGTTCCTAGCGGGACGTACGAGCAGTACTTC.

In DNA form, the CDR3 reads TGTGCCAGCAGAACCGTGGCAGGGATGGAGACCCAGTACTTC. This sequence encodes CASRTVAGMETQYF. This sequence joins TRBV28 and TRBJ2-5, with a possible D match to TRBD1 (5 bases). Between the trimmed V and J ends, which lost 6 bases and 5 bases, there was a span of 16 bases. This CDR3 is 14 amino acids long. In germline, CDR1 is MDHEN, CDR2 SYDVKM.

The V and J genes are TRBV5-6 and TRBJ2-3; no definite D call. CDR3 length: 12 residues. V lost 3 bases and J 3 bases, leaving 5 bases between the germline ends. Germline CDR1 and CDR2: SGHDT and YYEEEE. The DNA of the CDR3 is TGTGCCAGCAGCTGGCTTACAGATACGCAGTATTTT. Translated: CASSWLTDTQYF.

The rearrangement joins TRBV9 to TRBJ2-2; 9 bases line up with TRBD2. The CDR3 has 16 residues. Per germline, CDR1 SGDLS and CDR2 YYNGEE. The junction had 8 bases not matched to a gene; V was cut back by 3 bases and J by 5 bases. CDR3 residues: CASSGHGTSSTGELFF. The CDR3 coding sequence is TGTGCCAGCAGCGGCCACGGGACTAGCTCGACCGGGGAGCTGTTTTTT.

This chain links TRBV27 with TRBJ2-3, with 7 nucleotides matching TRBD2. Germline V lookup: CDR1 MNHEY, CDR2 SMNVEV (reference sequence). Germline trimming cut 9 bases from V and 14 bases from J; bases unmatched to any gene: 14. The length of the CDR3 is 12 residues. The CDR3 bases are TGTGCCAGGGAAAAAGCCGGGAGGAGGCCGTATTTT. Its translation: CAREKAGRRPYF.

V is TRBV7-3 and J is TRBJ2-1, with 7 bases matching TRBD2. V lost 1 base, J lost 5 bases, and 14 bases stayed unmatched. The CDR3 loop spans 18 amino acids. Germline loops: CDR1 SGHTA, CDR2 FQGTGA. The CDR3 spells CASSLIPPPAGDDNEQFF. As DNA, the CDR3 is TGTGCCAGCAGCTTAATTCCCCCCCCCGCGGGAGACGACAATGAGCAGTTCTTC.

The chain carries TRBV25-1 and TRBJ2-5; 9 nucleotides line up with TRBD2. The J call is doubtful: the DNA matches TRBJ2-7 better. The CDR3 covers 14 residues. Germline V gives CDR1 MGHDK, CDR2 SYGVNS. CDR3: CASSEAGGPLEQYF. Here the CDR3 DNA reads TGTGCCAGCAGTGAGGCGGGAGGGCCGCTCGAGCAGTACTTC.

The V and J genes are TRBV4-3 and TRBJ2-7; 9 bases agree with TRBD1. The CDR3 covers 16 residues. J lost 4 bases, V lost 4 bases, and 11 bases had no gene match. Germline V gene lookup returns CDR1 LGHNA and CDR2 YSLEER. CDR3 loop: CASSPSRAGQGYEQYF. The CDR3 region has the DNA TGCGCCAGCAGCCCCTCCAGGGCGGGACAGGGATACGAGCAGTACTTC.

V is TRBV28 and J is TRBJ1-5, with a possible D match to TRBD1 (6 bases). There are 15 residues in the CDR3. V lost 6 bases to trimming and J lost 0 bases, with 12 bases between them. Germline assignment: CDR1 MDHEN and CDR2 SYDVKM. CDR3 bases: TGTGCCAGCAGCCCTGACAGGCTTAGCAATCAGCCCCAGCATTTT. Translating gives CASSPDRLSNQPQHF. Using reference TRBV28 and TRBJ1-5 for the parts outside the CDR3, the full variable domain is DVKVTQSSRYLVKRTGEKVFLECVQDMDHENMFWYRQDPGLGLRLIYFSYDVKMKEKGDIPEGYSVSREKKERFSLILESASTNQTSMYLCASSPDRLSNQPQHFGDGTRLSIL.

Details on this clone: This sample also contains other DNA sequences that code for the same CDR3. The V gene is TRBV19, the J gene TRBJ1-1; D perhaps matches TRBD1 (5 bases). CDR3 length: 15 amino acids. Germline V gene lookup returns CDR1 LNHDA and CDR2 SQIVND (reference sequence). Trimming stripped 1 base from V and 0 bases from J, with 9 bases between. CDR3 in DNA: TGTGCCAGTAGTATAGGTCCAGGGCTGAACACTGAAGCTTTCTTT. It specifies CASSIGPGLNTEAFF.

The V gene is TRBV27, the J gene TRBJ2-6, with TRBD1 identical over 8 bases. Trimming cost V 3 bases and J 0 bases; bases outside gene matches: 1. The CDR3 is 16 amino acids. The germline gives CDR1 MNHEY, CDR2 SMNVEV (reference sequence). The CDR3 DNA follows: TGTGCCAGCAGTTTGGACAGGGACTCTGGGGCCAACGTCCTGACTTTC. Translation gives CASSLDRDSGANVLTF. The whole variable domain, filled in from reference TRBV27 and TRBJ2-6, reads EAQVTQNPRYLITVTGKKLTVTCSQNMNHEYMSWYRQDPGLGLRQIYYSMNVEVTDKGDVPEGYKVSRKEKRNFPLILESPSPNQTSLYFCASSLDRDSGANVLTFGAGSRLTVL.

The chain has TRBV27 and TRBJ2-1; 7 bases fit TRBD2. Trimming cost V 6 bases and J 8 bases; bases outside gene matches: 4. CDR1 and CDR2 from the germline V gene are MNHEY and SMNVEV (reference sequence). The CDR3 runs 12 residues. CDR3 DNA sequence: TGTGCCAGCAGGGTGGGAGGGGATGAGCAGTTCTTC. Its translation is CASRVGGDEQFF.

The chain uses TRBV30 and TRBJ2-7, with TRBD2 matching 9 bases. J gave up 1 base and V 4 bases, and 2 bases lay outside the gene matches. Germline V gene sequence: CDR1 GTSNPN, CDR2 SVGIG (reference sequence). This CDR3 has 13 residues. Here the CDR3 DNA reads TGTGCCTGGACTAGCGGGATGTCCTACGAGCAGTACTTC. Amino acid sequence: CAWTSGMSYEQYF.

The chain links TRBV7-9 to TRBJ2-3; 10 positions match TRBD1. With V trimmed by 5 bases and J by 3 bases, 5 bases remained unmatched. Germline CDR1 SEHNR, CDR2 FQNEAQ (reference sequence). The CDR3 contains 15 residues. DNA for the CDR3: TGTGCCAGCAGCCCCGGGACAGGGGCGACAGATACGCAGTATTTT. Protein: CASSPGTGATDTQYF. The full variable domain, rest sourced from reference TRBV7-9 and TRBJ2-3, is DTGVSQNPRHKITKRGQNVTFRCDPISEHNRLYWYRQTLGQGPEFLTYFQNEAQLEKSRLLSDRFSAERPKGSFSTLEIQRTEQGDSAMYLCASSPGTGATDTQYFGPGTRLTVL.